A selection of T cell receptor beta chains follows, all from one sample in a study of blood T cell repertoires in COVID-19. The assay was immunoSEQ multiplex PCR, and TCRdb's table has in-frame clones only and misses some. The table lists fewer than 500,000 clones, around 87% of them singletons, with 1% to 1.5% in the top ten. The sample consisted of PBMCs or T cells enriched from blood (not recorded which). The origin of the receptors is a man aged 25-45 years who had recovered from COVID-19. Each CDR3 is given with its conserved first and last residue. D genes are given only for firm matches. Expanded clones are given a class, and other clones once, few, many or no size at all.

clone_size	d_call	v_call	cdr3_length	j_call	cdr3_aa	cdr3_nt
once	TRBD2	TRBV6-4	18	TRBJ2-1	CASAPRGSGVITYNEQFF	TGTGCCAGCGCTCCTCGGGGAAGCGGGGTCATCACCTACAATGAGCAGTTCTTC
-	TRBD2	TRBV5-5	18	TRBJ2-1	CASSFPTSGGAYSNEQFF	TGTGCCAGCAGCTTCCCCACTAGCGGGGGGGCTTACTCCAATGAGCAGTTCTTC
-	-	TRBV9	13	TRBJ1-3	CASSSPAGNTIYF	TGTGCCAGCAGCAGCCCGGCTGGAAACACCATATATTTT
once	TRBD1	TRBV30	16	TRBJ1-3	CAWSPSDRVGGNTIYF	TGTGCCTGGAGCCCCTCTGACAGGGTGGGAGGAAACACCATATATTTT
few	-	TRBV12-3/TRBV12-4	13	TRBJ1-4	CASSHETGLKLFF	TGTGCCAGCAGTCACGAGACAGGTTTAAAACTGTTTTTT
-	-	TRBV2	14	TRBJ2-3	CASSVQGGADTQYF	TGTGCCAGCAGTGTCCAGGGCGGTGCAGATACGCAGTATTTT
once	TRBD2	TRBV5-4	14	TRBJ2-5	CASSSELAEKTQYF	TGTGCCAGCAGCTCTGAACTAGCGGAGAAGACCCAGTACTTC
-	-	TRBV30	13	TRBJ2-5	CAWSRRLQETQYF	TGTGCCTGGAGTAGAAGACTCCAAGAGACCCAGTACTTC
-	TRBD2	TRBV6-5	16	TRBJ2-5	CASSYTMTSGDETQYF	TGTGCCAGCAGTTACACTATGACTAGCGGGGATGAGACCCAGTACTTC
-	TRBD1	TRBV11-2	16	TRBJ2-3	CASSRQDRNSPDTQYF	TGTGCCAGCAGCCGGCAGGACAGGAACAGTCCAGATACGCAGTATTTT
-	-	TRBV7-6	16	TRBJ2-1	CASSFFRGPLGNEQFF	TGTGCCAGCAGTTTTTTCAGGGGACCGCTAGGCAATGAGCAGTTCTTC
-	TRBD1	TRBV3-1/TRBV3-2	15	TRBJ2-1	CASSPGQGAFNEQFF	TGTGCCAGCAGCCCGGGACAGGGGGCGTTCAATGAGCAGTTCTTC
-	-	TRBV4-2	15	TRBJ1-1	CASSQETFMNTEAFF	TGTGCCAGCAGCCAAGAAACATTCATGAACACTGAAGCTTTCTTT
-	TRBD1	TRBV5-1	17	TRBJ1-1	CASSWGWTGEVNTEAFF	TGCGCCAGCAGCTGGGGTTGGACAGGGGAGGTGAACACTGAAGCTTTCTTT
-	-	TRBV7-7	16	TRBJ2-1	CASSLARGAAYNEQFF	TGTGCTAGCAGCTTAGCGCGTGGGGCTGCCTACAATGAGCAGTTCTTC
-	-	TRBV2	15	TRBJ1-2	CASTGASTGSYGYTF	TGTGCCAGCACAGGGGCATCGACAGGTTCCTATGGCTACACCTTC
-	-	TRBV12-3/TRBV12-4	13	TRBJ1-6	CASRPTDLSPLHF	TGTGCCAGCAGGCCGACAGATCTTTCACCCCTCCACTTT
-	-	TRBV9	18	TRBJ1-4	CASSVEGVLGAANEKLFF	TGTGCCAGCAGCGTAGAAGGGGTGTTAGGGGCGGCTAATGAAAAACTGTTTTTT
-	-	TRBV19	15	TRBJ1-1	CASSIPGAGKTEAFF	TGTGCCAGTAGTATCCCTGGGGCGGGGAAGACTGAAGCTTTCTTT
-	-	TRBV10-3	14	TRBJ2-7	CAISEGNPRGEQYF	TGTGCCATCAGTGAGGGCAACCCTAGGGGAGAGCAGTACTTC
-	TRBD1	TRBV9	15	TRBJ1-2	CASSPGTGVNYGYTF	TGTGCCAGCAGCCCCGGGACAGGGGTTAACTATGGCTACACCTTC
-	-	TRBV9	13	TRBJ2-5	CASSVEGHETQYF	TGTGCCAGCAGCGTAGAGGGGCACGAGACCCAGTACTTC
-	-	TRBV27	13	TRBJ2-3	CASSLLGTDTQYF	TGTGCCAGCAGTTTACTAGGCACAGATACGCAGTATTTT
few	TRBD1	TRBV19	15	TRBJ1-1	CASSSGQGMNTEAFF	TGTGCCAGTAGTTCAGGACAGGGAATGAACACTGAAGCTTTCTTT
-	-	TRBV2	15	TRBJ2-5	CASSEGGLRGETQYF	TGTGCCAGCAGTGAAGGGGGACTCCGTGGAGAGACCCAGTACTTC
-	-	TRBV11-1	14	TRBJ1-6	CASSFEVANSPLHF	TGTGCCAGCAGCTTTGAGGTTGCTAATTCACCCCTCCACTTT
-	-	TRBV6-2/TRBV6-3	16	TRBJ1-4	CASSYSTTATNEKLFF	TGTGCCAGCAGTTACTCGACTACGGCAACTAATGAAAAACTGTTTTTT
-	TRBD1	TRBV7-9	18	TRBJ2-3	CASSPDRGNLLGTDTQYF	TGTGCCAGCAGCCCGGACAGGGGGAACCTCCTAGGGACAGATACGCAGTATTTT
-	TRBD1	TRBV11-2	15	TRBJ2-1	CASTSLPGQGNEQFF	TGTGCCAGCACCTCGTTACCGGGACAGGGCAATGAGCAGTTCTTC
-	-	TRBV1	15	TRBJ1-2	CTSSGTGDLCGGYTF	TGCACCAGCAGCGGGACAGGGGACCTATGTGGTGGCTACACCTTC
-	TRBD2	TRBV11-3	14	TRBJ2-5	CASSAGGAGETQYF	TGTGCCAGCAGTGCCGGGGGGGCAGGGGAGACCCAGTACTTC
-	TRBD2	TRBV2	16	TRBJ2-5	CASSYGLAGAEETQYF	TGTGCCAGCAGTTACGGACTAGCGGGGGCCGAAGAGACCCAGTACTTC
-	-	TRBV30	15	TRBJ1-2	CAWRERTANNYGYTF	TGTGCCTGGAGGGAAAGGACAGCGAATAACTATGGCTACACCTTC
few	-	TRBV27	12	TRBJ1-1	CASRPWGGEAFF	TGTGCCAGCAGGCCATGGGGGGGTGAAGCTTTCTTT
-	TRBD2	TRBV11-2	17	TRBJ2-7	CASSLTASGGLPYEQYF	TGTGCCAGCAGCTTAACGGCTAGCGGGGGGCTTCCCTACGAGCAGTACTTC
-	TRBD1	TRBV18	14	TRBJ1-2	CASSPGQSNYGYTF	TGTGCCAGCTCGCCGGGACAGTCTAACTATGGCTACACCTTC
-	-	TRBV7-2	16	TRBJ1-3	CASSLGRGFSGNTIYF	TGTGCCAGCAGCTTAGGCAGGGGCTTCTCTGGAAACACCATATATTTT